These 13 T cell receptor beta chains were all obtained from the same sample, sequenced in a study of response to subunit inactivated influenza vaccine. TCRdb re-analysed the RT-PCR reads in MiXCR, keeping a single row per CDR3 protein. The sample shows around 580,000 distinct CDR3 sequences, 10% to 15% of them seen only once. The sample here was PBMCs from blood, taken on the day of vaccination. All receptors derive from a man in his forties or fifties who received an inactivated influenza vaccine.

The chain links TRBV5-1 to TRBJ2-7; 8 nucleotides match TRBD2. Germline lookup yields CDR1 SGHRS and CDR2 YFSETQ. Trimming at V came to 4 bases and at J to 3 bases, leaving 6 bases not matched to a gene. This CDR3 has 14 residues. DNA of the CDR3: TGCGCCAGCAGCCCCATCGGGACTAGCTACGAGCAGTACTTC. It codes for CASSPIGTSYEQYF. Drawing the rest from reference TRBV5-1 and TRBJ2-7, the complete variable domain is KAGVTQTPRYLIKTRGQQVTLSCSPISGHRSVSWYQQTPGQGLQFLFEYFSETQRNKGNFPGRFSGRQFSNSRSEMNVSTLELGDSALYLCASSPIGTSYEQYFGPGTRLTVT.

A few counts support this clonotype. The rearrangement joins TRBV20-1 to TRBJ2-1; 8 bases align to TRBD1. Germline assignment: CDR1 DFQATT and CDR2 SNEGSKA (reference sequence). With 5 bases clipped from V and 3 bases from J, the junction kept 9 bases outside the gene matches. The CDR3 length is 15 residues. CDR3 sequence reads: CSAPVGQGRYNEQFF. DNA of the CDR3: TGCAGTGCTCCGGTTGGACAGGGCCGCTACAATGAGCAGTTCTTC.

This clonotype was seen a handful of times. The rearrangement links TRBV20-1 to TRBJ2-7; TRBD2 matches at 14 bases. Germline CDR1 and CDR2: DFQATT and SNEGSKA (reference sequence). The CDR3 sequence is 15 residues long. The J segment lost 7 bases and the V segment lost 2 bases, leaving 7 bases of the junction unmatched. In nucleotides, the CDR3 is TGCAGTGCTAGAAGCGGGACTAGCGGGAGTTTTGAGCAGTACTTC. The encoded protein is CSARSGTSGSFEQYF.

The gene calls are TRBV29-1 and TRBJ1-2; D not resolved. V lost 6 bases to trimming and J lost 2 bases, with 7 bases between them. The CDR3 extends over 11 amino acids. Germline CDR1 reads SQVTM; CDR2 reads ANQGSEA. The CDR3 loop reads CSVLWNYGYTF. The DNA of the CDR3 is TGCAGCGTACTGTGGAACTATGGCTACACCTTC.

This clonotype was counted a few times. The rearrangement joins TRBV5-1 to TRBJ1-3, with 8 bases matching TRBD1. Germline V gene data show CDR1 as SGHRS and CDR2 as YFSETQ. The ends lost 7 bases at V and 4 bases at J; junction bases unmatched: 10. The CDR3 totals 15 residues. The CDR3 DNA is TGCGCCAGCGCGAACCGACAGGGGCCGGGAAACACCATATATTTT. Translated, it gives CASANRQGPGNTIYF.

This clonotype was recorded many times. The CDR3 reads CAWWRGGPYNEQFF. CDR3 in DNA: TGTGCCTGGTGGCGGGGGGGTCCCTACAATGAGCAGTTCTTC. The chain links TRBV30 to TRBJ2-1, with 9 bases fitting TRBD2. V gave up 5 bases and J gave up 2 bases; unmatched junction bases: 4. This CDR3 has 14 residues. CDR1 and CDR2 (germline): GTSNPN, SVGIG (reference sequence).

This clonotype was counted many times. V gene TRBV29-1 combines with J gene TRBJ1-2; D is unclear. CDR3 length equals 12 residues. Germline V gives CDR1 SQVTM, CDR2 ANQGSEA. V shed 4 bases and J shed 3 bases, with 9 bases lying between them. CDR3 DNA sequence: TGCAGCGTTGGCCGGGGAGACTATGGCTACACCTTC. This encodes CSVGRGDYGYTF.

The genes are TRBV12-3 or TRBV12-4 and TRBJ1-1, with D possibly TRBD1 on 6 matching bases. CDR3 length equals 12 residues. V was pared by 6 bases and J by 7 bases, with 12 bases between. This CDR3 reads CASRSIQGEAFF. CDR3 sequence (DNA): TGTGCCAGCAGGTCTATACAGGGTGAAGCTTTCTTT.

The chain carries TRBV12-3 or TRBV12-4 and TRBJ1-6; D call uncertain. This CDR3 is built from 13 residues. The V end lost 3 bases, the J end lost 12 bases, and 12 bases lay between the germline ends. The CDR3 nucleotides are TGTGCCAGCAGTTTGAACCTACGTGGACCCCTCCACTTT. It translates to CASSLNLRGPLHF.

The V call is TRBV11-2, the J call TRBJ2-1; D possibly corresponds to TRBD1 (6 bases). The V gene lost 5 bases and the J gene lost 7 bases, with 9 bases spanning the gap. The CDR3 is 12 residues long. Germline lookup yields CDR1 SGHAT and CDR2 FQNNGV. The CDR3 DNA reads as TGTGCCAGCAGCACAGGGTTTAATGAGCAGTTCTTC. Translating gives CASSTGFNEQFF.

This clonotype showed up just a few times. This chain uses TRBV12-3 or TRBV12-4 with TRBJ1-1; no firm D call. V dropped 1 base and J dropped 6 bases, with 12 bases sitting between them. The CDR3 contains 14 residues. The CDR3 protein is CASSLVGEVAEAFF. In DNA form, the CDR3 reads TGTGCCAGCAGTTTAGTTGGGGAGGTGGCTGAAGCTTTCTTT.

J is TRBJ2-1 and V is TRBV7-2; 7 bases fit TRBD1. V shed 5 bases, J shed 0 bases, and the junction held 4 bases outside the gene matches. CDR3 length equals 15 residues. CDR1 is SGHTA, CDR2 FQGNSA, per germline. CDR3 nucleotide sequence: TGTGCCAGCAGCCCACGGGACAGCTCCTACAATGAGCAGTTCTTC. Its protein is CASSPRDSSYNEQFF.

This clonotype appeared many times. The V call is TRBV5-1, the J call TRBJ2-2; tentative D call: TRBD1 (6 bases). V was shortened by 4 bases and J by 3 bases, with 13 bases between the two germline ends. This CDR3 is built from 15 residues. Germline CDR1 SGHRS, CDR2 YFSETQ. CDR3 nucleotide sequence: TGCGCCAGCAGCCCAACAGGGTTGGACACCGGGGAGCTGTTTTTT. This encodes CASSPTGLDTGELFF.